Given below is one T cell receptor (beta chain) in context. CDR1 is DFQATT, CDR2 SNEGSKA, per germline (reference sequence). The CDR3 has 11 amino acids. Between the trimmed V and J ends, which lost 3 bases and 8 bases, there was a span of 10 bases. This sample stems from a study of blood T cell repertoires in COVID-19. Study information: Specimens from acute and convalescent COVID-19 originated in the United States, Italy and Spain.

Original analysis: Estimation of nucleated cell counts was performed using reference gene primer amplification. This table comes from immunoSEQ multiplex PCR, and its TCRdb copy is limited to in-frame clones, with some not included. D and trimming were read from the DNA, whereas the V and J calls and clone size are those reported in that table. The table shows roughly 230,000 clones, with about 88% occurring only once. Sequenced input: peripheral blood. This receptor was obtained from a man between 40 and 49 years old with acute or convalescent COVID-19. The V gene is TRBV20-1, the J gene TRBJ1-1; D remains ambiguous. The CDR3 DNA is TGCAGTGCTAGCGTCTTCTTAGAAGCTTTCTTT. Protein: CSASVFLEAFF.